This TCR beta chain was observed in a study of CD8+ T cells in alopecia areata. Study in general: Tofacitinib ran 6 to 18 months, followed by 6 months off drug.

The treatment here: oral pan-JAK inhibitor, 5-10 mg twice daily. It was from alopecia areata patients that lesional scalp punch biopsies and peripheral blood were collected. Sequencing relied on a cDNA template that was reverse transcribed from extracted RNA. The table came from immunoSEQ multiplex PCR; TCRdb's copy has only in-frame clones and leaves some out. The sample has approximately 210,000 clones, approximately 72% seen once. The ends were cut back, 6 bases at V and 8 bases at J, with 14 bases in the middle. From germline, CDR1 is SGHDN and CDR2 FVKESK. The CDR3 totals 14 residues. The table lists this clone with many counts. The antigen is undetermined. Study results and caveats: Greater clonality was observed in lesional scalp samples, especially alopecia totalis/universalis, versus normal scalp.

This specimen consisted of CD4+ T cells sorted from blood, obtained at week 44, from a patient treated with tofacitinib. V and J are TRBV14 and TRBJ1-6; no clear D gene. This clonotype was sampled from a human donor with alopecia areata. CDR3: CASRSTGLDSPLHF. The CDR3 coding sequence is TGTGCCAGCAGAAGTACGGGGTTAGATTCACCCCTCCACTTT.